A single sample is the source of the 7 T cell receptor beta chains below, sequenced in a study of T cell repertoires in cytomegalovirus infection. Via MiXCR, TCRdb re-called the reads, giving one row per CDR3 protein. The data contain about 450,000 distinct CDR3 sequences, roughly a third of them singletons. The specimen was PBMCs. These receptor sequences come from a human donor in good health (CMV status not recorded). Some clones in this sample may be carry-over from other donors' samples.

At least ten counts were recorded for this clonotype. V and J are TRBV12-3 or TRBV12-4 and TRBJ1-6; D call uncertain. Trimming removed 6 bases at V and 10 bases at J, with 13 bases between. The CDR3 has 13 amino acids. CDR3 region: CASSPRPGSPLHF. CDR3 bases: TGTGCCAGCAGCCCCCGACCGGGATCACCCCTCCACTTT.

This clonotype has a count of ten or more. This sequence joins TRBV11-1 and TRBJ1-1; D call uncertain. CDR1 SGHAT and CDR2 FQDESV come from the germline V gene (reference sequence). CDR3 length: 14 residues. Trimming took off 4 bases at V and 1 base at J, with 10 bases between the two ends. The CDR3 DNA reads TGTGCCAGCAGCTGGACGACATCGAACACTGAAGCTTTCTTT. Its protein is CASSWTTSNTEAFF. Full variable domain (outside the CDR3, taken from reference TRBV11-1 and TRBJ1-1): EAEVAQSPRYKITEKSQAVAFWCDPISGHATLYWYRQILGQGPELLVQFQDESVVDDSQLPKDRFSAERLKGVDSTLKIQPAELGDSAMYLCASSWTTSNTEAFFGQGTRLTVV.

This clonotype was seen repeatedly, ten times or more. The chain joins TRBV7-2 to TRBJ1-6, with 12 bases matching TRBD1. Unmatched junction bases numbered 9, after V lost 4 bases and J lost 14 bases. Germline loops: CDR1 SGHTA, CDR2 FQGNSA. The CDR3 is 15 residues long. CDR3 sequence reads: CASSSSGTGGLTLHF. The CDR3, as DNA: TGTGCCAGCAGCTCCTCCGGGACAGGGGGCTTGACCCTCCACTTT.

This clonotype was recorded many times. This sequence joins TRBV6-1 and TRBJ1-1, with a weak D call TRBD1 (5 bases). Germline CDR1 and CDR2: MNHNS and SASEGT. V gave up 5 bases and J gave up 1 base, with 14 bases separating them. This CDR3 region has 15 residues. DNA of the CDR3: TGTGCCAGCAGTCCGCCCCGGGGGAGGAACACTGAAGCTTTCTTT. Amino acids: CASSPPRGRNTEAFF.

The CDR3 reads CASIRQHEAFF. DNA for the CDR3: TGTGCCAGTATTAGGCAGCATGAAGCTTTCTTT. The chain has TRBV19 and TRBJ1-1, with unresolved D. V was cut by 7 bases and J by 7 bases, with 10 bases left in between. This CDR3 has 11 residues. Per germline, CDR1 LNHDA and CDR2 SQIVND (reference sequence).

The chain joins TRBV24-1 to TRBJ2-3; 10 bases map to TRBD1. After removal of 6 bases from V and 12 bases from J, the junction contained 14 bases not matched to a gene. CDR1 is KGHDR and CDR2 is SFDVKD in the germline V gene. The length of the CDR3 is 15 residues. CDR3 amino acids: CATSTGTGAPEQQYF. CDR3 bases: TGTGCCACCAGTACCGGGACAGGGGCCCCAGAGCAACAGTATTTT.

This clonotype was counted between two and nine times. The chain couples TRBV5-1 to TRBJ2-5; 8 positions agree with TRBD2. This CDR3 comprises 16 residues. Germline V gene sequence: CDR1 SGHRS, CDR2 YFSETQ. Trimming took 5 bases from V and 1 from J; bases not matched to a gene: 10. The CDR3 DNA follows: TGCGCCAGCAGACTGGGACTAGGGGGGCCCCAAGAGACCCAGTACTTC. Translating it yields CASRLGLGGPQETQYF.